This T cell receptor beta chain came from a study of blood T cells in healthy people across ages. V lost 8 bases and J lost 4, with 12 bases in between. The CDR3 length is 14 residues. CDR1 and CDR2 (germline): MNHNS, SASEGT. At least 5.5 micrograms of total RNA were extracted per sample. Whole-study results and caveats: Per million T cells, the diversity of TCR beta decreased roughly linearly as age advanced.

Alongside a J-beta primer mix, a sample-barcoded 5' primer served in a second PCR lasting roughly 7 to 12 cycles. MiXCR, run by TCRdb on the 5' RACE reads, gives a single entry per CDR3 protein. The profile shows about 1.4 million distinct CDR3 sequences, 59% of them singletons. A note on this clonotype: What it binds is unknown.

The TCR sequence derives from a man aged 18 to 29 in good health. The chain uses TRBV6-1 and TRBJ1-6; D not certain. The specimen sequenced was blood. The CDR3 DNA reads as TGTGCCAGCGGTGGCTCGGTATATAATTCACCCCTCCACTTT. This encodes CASGGSVYNSPLHF.